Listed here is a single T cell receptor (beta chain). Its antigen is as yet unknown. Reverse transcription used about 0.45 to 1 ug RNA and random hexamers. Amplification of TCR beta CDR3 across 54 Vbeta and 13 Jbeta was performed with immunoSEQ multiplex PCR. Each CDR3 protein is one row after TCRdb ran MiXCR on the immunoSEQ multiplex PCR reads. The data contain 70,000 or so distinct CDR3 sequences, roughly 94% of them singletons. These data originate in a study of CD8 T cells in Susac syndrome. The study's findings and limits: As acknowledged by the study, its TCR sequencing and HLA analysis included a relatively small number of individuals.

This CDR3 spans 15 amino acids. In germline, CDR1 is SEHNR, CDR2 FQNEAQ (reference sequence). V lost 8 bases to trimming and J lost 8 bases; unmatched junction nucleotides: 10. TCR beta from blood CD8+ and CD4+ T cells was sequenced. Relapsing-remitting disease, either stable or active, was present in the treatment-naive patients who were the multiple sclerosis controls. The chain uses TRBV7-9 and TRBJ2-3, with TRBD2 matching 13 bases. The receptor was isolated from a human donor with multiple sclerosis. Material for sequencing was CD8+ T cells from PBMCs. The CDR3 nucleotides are TGTGCCAGCCATGGGACTAGCGGGGAGAGCGGTACGCAGTATTTT. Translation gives CASHGTSGESGTQYF.